The T cell receptor (beta chain) under discussion was sequenced for a study of control samples from healthy donors and cancer patients. V trimming: 5 bases; J trimming: 6 bases; junction bases outside the gene matches: 7. The CDR3 sequence is 13 residues long. CDR1 is GTSNPN and CDR2 is SVGIG in the germline V gene (reference sequence). Profiling relied on immunoSEQ multiplex PCR, and the TCRdb table lists in-frame clones only, not all of them. The sample has about 55,000 clones, 90% to 97% seen once. V is TRBV30 and J is TRBJ1-5, with 7 bases matching TRBD1. The TCR was taken from a woman in her late teens or twenties in good health. Material: blood. CDR3 in amino acids: CAWDTGEGQPQHF. CDR3 coding DNA: TGTGCCTGGGACACAGGGGAGGGTCAGCCCCAGCATTTT.